The clone carrying this TCR beta chain was detected a few times. MiXCR, applied by TCRdb to the RT-PCR reads, yields one record per CDR3 protein. Among about 680,000 distinct CDR3 sequences listed, 14% were seen once. Losses at the gene ends were 3 bases for V and 0 bases for J; bases not matched to a gene: 5. This CDR3 spans 18 amino acids. CDR1 SEHNR and CDR2 FQNEAQ come from the germline V gene (reference sequence). The source is a female donor in good health, serving as a healthy control. This chain connects TRBV7-9 to TRBJ2-4; 13 bases fit TRBD2. The sequenced material came from memory CD4+ T cells from blood. In DNA, the CDR3 is TGTGCCAGCAGCTTTGAGACTAGCGGGAGGAAAGCCAAAAACATTCAGTACTTC. As protein: CASSFETSGRKAKNIQYF.